These 8 T cell receptor beta chains share one sample of origin, sequenced in a study of blood T cell repertoires in COVID-19. Assay used: immunoSEQ multiplex PCR; TCRdb lists only in-frame clones, some missing. Among around 370,000 clones, around nine tenths were seen once, and the ten largest hold 0.9% to 1.5%. The sequencing sample was made of PBMCs or T cells enriched from blood (not recorded which). These receptor sequences come from a woman between 18 and 29 years old who had recovered from COVID-19.

The chain joins TRBV6-2 or TRBV6-3 to TRBJ1-1, with 10 bases matching TRBD1. This CDR3 has 14 residues. The V and J ends lost 6 bases and 10 bases, in that order; junction bases with no gene match: 11. Germline V gene sequence: CDR1 MNHEY, CDR2 SVGEGT. DNA of the CDR3: TGTGCCAGCAGCTCTGACAGGGGGCTTTTTGTAGCTTTCTTT. Residues: CASSSDRGLFVAFF.

This sequence joins TRBV9 and TRBJ2-7, with TRBD1 identical over 8 bases. CDR1 and CDR2 (germline): SGDLS, YYNGEE. V shed 0 bases, J shed 0 bases, and the junction held 2 bases outside the gene matches. The CDR3 contains 15 residues. The CDR3 sequence is CASSVAGQVSYEQYF. DNA of the CDR3: TGTGCCAGCAGCGTAGCGGGACAGGTCTCCTACGAGCAGTACTTC. The full variable domain, its missing parts supplied by reference TRBV9 and TRBJ2-7, is DSGVTQTPKHLITATGQRVTLRCSPRSGDLSVYWYQQSLDQGLQFLIQYYNGEERAKGNILERFSAQQFPDLHSELNLSSLELGDSALYFCASSVAGQVSYEQYFGPGTRLTVT.

This clone was seen a single time. Written as DNA, the CDR3 is TGTGCCAGCAGCCCCGGGACAGGGATTAAAAAACTGTTTTTT. Translating it yields CASSPGTGIKKLFF. The chain has TRBV28 and TRBJ1-4; 9 bases are a match to TRBD1. V was clipped by 6 bases and J by 9 bases; unmatched bases: 8. The germline gives CDR1 MDHEN, CDR2 SYDVKM. CDR3 length: 14 amino acids. Together with reference TRBV28 and TRBJ1-4, the CDR3 gives the full variable domain: DVKVTQSSRYLVKRTGEKVFLECVQDMDHENMFWYRQDPGLGLRLIYFSYDVKMKEKGDIPEGYSVSREKKERFSLILESASTNQTSMYLCASSPGTGIKKLFFGSGTQLSVL.

This chain joins TRBV9 and TRBJ2-7; D unresolved. Germline CDR1 reads SGDLS; CDR2 reads YYNGEE. The CDR3 spans 13 residues. Trimming took off 3 bases at V and 0 bases at J, with 7 bases between the two ends. The CDR3 protein is CASSGASSYEQYF. CDR3 DNA sequence: TGTGCCAGCAGCGGGGCCAGCTCCTACGAGCAGTACTTC.

The chain joins TRBV12-5 to TRBJ1-5, with 9 nucleotides matching TRBD1. The CDR3 is made up of 17 amino acids. CDR1 LGHNT and CDR2 FRNRAP come from the germline V gene. J gave up 0 bases and V 6 bases, and 9 bases lay outside the gene matches. The CDR3 sequence is CASGFGQGSGSNQPQHF. The CDR3 region has the DNA TGTGCTAGTGGCTTTGGACAGGGGAGTGGTAGCAATCAGCCCCAGCATTTT.

The genes are TRBV3-1 (or the pseudogene TRBV3-2) and TRBJ1-1; 7 bases are a match to TRBD1. From germline, CDR1 is LGHDT and CDR2 YNNKEL (reference sequence). V was pared by 0 bases and J by 6 bases, with 10 bases of the junction left unmatched. CDR3 length: 16 amino acids. The CDR3 here is CASSQEEGGYFPEAFF. As DNA, the CDR3 is TGTGCCAGCAGCCAAGAAGAAGGGGGCTATTTCCCTGAAGCTTTCTTT.

This chain connects TRBV11-3 to TRBJ1-1, with no clear D. The V and J ends lost 5 bases and 2 bases respectively, with 6 bases between them. In germline, CDR1 is SGHNT, CDR2 YENEEA. The CDR3 totals 12 residues. The CDR3 bases are TGTGCCAGCAGCCGAGATAACACTGAAGCTTTCTTT. This codes for CASSRDNTEAFF.

This clone was seen a few times. The rearrangement links TRBV19 to TRBJ1-6, with 8 nucleotides matching TRBD1. The CDR3 consists of 15 residues. Germline loops: CDR1 LNHDA, CDR2 SQIVND (reference sequence). The ends lost 4 bases at V and 6 bases at J; junction bases unmatched: 5. The DNA for the CDR3 is TGTGCCAGTAGTAGAGGACAGGGACCTAATTCACCCCTCCACTTT. It specifies CASSRGQGPNSPLHF.